This T cell receptor beta chain was captured in a study of post-analysis software for immune sequencing data. Regarding the study as a whole: Five or six TRBV segments were significantly more frequent in patients than in controls. TRBV5-6, TRBV5-1 and TRBV20-1 were among these segments. Controls showed significantly higher normalized Chao1 diversity than did multiple sclerosis patients.

Every TCR beta cDNA library bore unique molecular identifiers. Once roughly 0.9 to 11 million T cells were used, a few hundred thousand cDNA molecules resulted. TCRdb reprocessed the PCR reads via MiXCR and lists one record per CDR3 protein. The data contain a few hundred thousand distinct CDR3 sequences, approximately 42% of them seen just once; the ten biggest clones take up 6% to 9%. Germline CDR1 is KGHDR and CDR2 is SFDVKD. The CDR3 loop spans 16 amino acids. The V gene end was trimmed by 3 bases and the J gene end by 2 bases; junction bases not matched to a gene: 8. As concerns this clonotype: As yet, its antigen is unknown.

The sequencing input was blood. The TCR comes from a girl aged 2-9 years with multiple sclerosis. The V call is TRBV24-1, the J call TRBJ2-5; 7 nucleotides match TRBD1. The CDR3 DNA sequence: TGTGCCACCAGTGATCCCGGGACAGACTCACAAGAGACCCAGTACTTC. It translates to CATSDPGTDSQETQYF.